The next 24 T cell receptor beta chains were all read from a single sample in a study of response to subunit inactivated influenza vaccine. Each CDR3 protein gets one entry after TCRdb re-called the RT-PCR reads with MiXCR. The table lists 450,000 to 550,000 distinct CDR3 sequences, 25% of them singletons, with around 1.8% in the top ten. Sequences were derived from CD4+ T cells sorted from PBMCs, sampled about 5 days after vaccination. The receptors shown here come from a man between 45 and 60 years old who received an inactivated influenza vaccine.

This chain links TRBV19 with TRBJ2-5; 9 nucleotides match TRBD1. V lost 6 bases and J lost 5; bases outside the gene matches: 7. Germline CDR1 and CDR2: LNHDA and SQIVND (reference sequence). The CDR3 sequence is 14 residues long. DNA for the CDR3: TGTGCCAGTAGCCTACAGGGGGCGCTTGAGACCCAGTACTTC. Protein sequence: CASSLQGALETQYF.

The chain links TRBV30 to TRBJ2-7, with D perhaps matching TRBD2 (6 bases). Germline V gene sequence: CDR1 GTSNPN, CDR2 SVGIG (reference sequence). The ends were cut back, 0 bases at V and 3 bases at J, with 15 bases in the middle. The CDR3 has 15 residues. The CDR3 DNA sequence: TGTGCCTGGAGTGTAGGAGGGAATACCCTCTACGAGCAGTACTTC. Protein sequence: CAWSVGGNTLYEQYF.

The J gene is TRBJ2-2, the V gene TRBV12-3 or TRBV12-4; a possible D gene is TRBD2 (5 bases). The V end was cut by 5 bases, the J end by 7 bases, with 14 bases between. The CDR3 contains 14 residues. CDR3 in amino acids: CASSAEGGYGELFF. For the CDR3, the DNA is TGTGCCAGCAGTGCAGAAGGAGGATACGGGGAGCTGTTTTTT.

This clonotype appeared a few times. The CDR3: CSAVRGGDGYTF. In DNA form, the CDR3 reads TGCAGTGCTGTCAGGGGAGGGGATGGCTACACCTTC. The V call is TRBV20-1, the J call TRBJ1-2, with D perhaps TRBD1 (6 bases). V was clipped by 5 bases and J by 6 bases, with 13 bases between them. The CDR3 covers 12 residues. Germline CDR1 reads DFQATT; CDR2 reads SNEGSKA (reference sequence).

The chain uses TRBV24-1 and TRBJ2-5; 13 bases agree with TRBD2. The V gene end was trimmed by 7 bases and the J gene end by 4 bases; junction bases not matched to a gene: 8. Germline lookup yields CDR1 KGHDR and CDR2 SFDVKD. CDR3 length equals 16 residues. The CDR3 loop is CATSALLAGGPETQYF. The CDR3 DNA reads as TGTGCCACCAGCGCCTTACTAGCGGGAGGGCCAGAGACCCAGTACTTC.

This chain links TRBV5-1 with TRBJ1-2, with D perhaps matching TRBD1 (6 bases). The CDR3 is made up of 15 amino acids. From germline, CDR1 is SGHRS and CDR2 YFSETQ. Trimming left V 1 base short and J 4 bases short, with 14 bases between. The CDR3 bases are TGCGCCAGCAGCTTGAAGGACCCGGACAGCTATGGCTACACCTTC. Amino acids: CASSLKDPDSYGYTF.

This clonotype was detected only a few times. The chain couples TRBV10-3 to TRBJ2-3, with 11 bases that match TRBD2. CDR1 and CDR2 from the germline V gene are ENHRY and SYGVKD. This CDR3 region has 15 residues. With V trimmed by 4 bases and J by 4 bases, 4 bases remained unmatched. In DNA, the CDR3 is TGTGCCATCAGTGGACTAGCGGGGAACGCAGATACGCAGTATTTT. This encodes CAISGLAGNADTQYF.

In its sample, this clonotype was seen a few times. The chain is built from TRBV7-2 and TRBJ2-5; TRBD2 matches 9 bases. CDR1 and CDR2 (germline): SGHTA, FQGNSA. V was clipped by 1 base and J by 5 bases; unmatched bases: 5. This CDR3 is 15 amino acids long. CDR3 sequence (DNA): TGTGCCAGCAGCTTAGTCCTAGCGGGGTGGGAGACCCAGTACTTC. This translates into CASSLVLAGWETQYF.

Here the CDR3 reads CASSLVPHTQSSGNTIYF. CDR3 coding DNA: TGTGCCAGCAGCTTGGTCCCACATACACAGAGCTCTGGAAACACCATATATTTT. The V and J genes are TRBV5-5 and TRBJ1-3; D remains ambiguous. The ends were cut back, 0 bases at V and 0 bases at J, with 16 bases in the middle. This CDR3 contains 18 residues. The germline CDR1 and CDR2 sequences are SGHKS and YYEKEE (reference sequence).

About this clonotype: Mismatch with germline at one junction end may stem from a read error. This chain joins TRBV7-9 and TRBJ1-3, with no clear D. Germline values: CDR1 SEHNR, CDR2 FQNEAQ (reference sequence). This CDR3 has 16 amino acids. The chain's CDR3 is CASSPRSSSSGNSIYF. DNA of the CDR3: TGTGCCAGCAGCCCTAGGTCGAGCAGCTCTGGAAACTCCATATATTTT.

CDR3 coding DNA: TGCGCCAGCAGCTTAAATAGCGGGACCTCCTACAATGAGCAGTTCTTC. Its translation: CASSLNSGTSYNEQFF. V and J are TRBV5-1 and TRBJ2-1; 8 nucleotides match TRBD2. The CDR3 consists of 16 residues. The V gene's germline CDR1 is SGHRS and CDR2 YFSETQ. The junction had 4 bases not matched to a gene; V was cut back by 2 bases and J by 0 bases.

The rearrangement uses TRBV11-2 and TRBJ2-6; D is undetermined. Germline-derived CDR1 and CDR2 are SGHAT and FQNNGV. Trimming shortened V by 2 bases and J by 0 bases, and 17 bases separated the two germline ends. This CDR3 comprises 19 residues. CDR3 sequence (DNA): TGTGCCAGCAGCTTACCCCCGGGCAGTCGTGGCTCTGGGGCCAACGTCCTGACTTTC. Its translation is CASSLPPGSRGSGANVLTF.

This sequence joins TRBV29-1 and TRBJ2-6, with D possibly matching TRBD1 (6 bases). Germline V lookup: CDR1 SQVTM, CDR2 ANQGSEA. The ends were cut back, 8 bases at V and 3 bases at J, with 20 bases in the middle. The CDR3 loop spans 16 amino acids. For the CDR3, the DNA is TGCAGCCCGGAGACAGGCGGTTCGCTTGGGGCCAACGTCCTGACTTTC. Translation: CSPETGGSLGANVLTF.

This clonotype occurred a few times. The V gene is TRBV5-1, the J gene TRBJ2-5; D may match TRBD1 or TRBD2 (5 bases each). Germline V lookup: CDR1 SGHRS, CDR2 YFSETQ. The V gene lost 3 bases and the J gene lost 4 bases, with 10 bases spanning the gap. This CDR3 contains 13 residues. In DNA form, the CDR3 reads TGCGCCAGCAGCTATCCAGGGACAGAGACCCAGTACTTC. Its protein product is CASSYPGTETQYF. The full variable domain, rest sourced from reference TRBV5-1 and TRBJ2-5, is KAGVTQTPRYLIKTRGQQVTLSCSPISGHRSVSWYQQTPGQGLQFLFEYFSETQRNKGNFPGRFSGRQFSNSRSEMNVSTLELGDSALYLCASSYPGTETQYFGPGTRLLVL.

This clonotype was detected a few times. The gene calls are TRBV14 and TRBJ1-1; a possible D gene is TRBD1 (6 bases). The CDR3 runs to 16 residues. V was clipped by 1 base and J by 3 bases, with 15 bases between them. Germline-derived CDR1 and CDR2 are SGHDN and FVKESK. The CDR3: CASSQVRSGVYTEAFF. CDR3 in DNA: TGTGCCAGCAGCCAAGTACGATCAGGGGTTTACACTGAAGCTTTCTTT.

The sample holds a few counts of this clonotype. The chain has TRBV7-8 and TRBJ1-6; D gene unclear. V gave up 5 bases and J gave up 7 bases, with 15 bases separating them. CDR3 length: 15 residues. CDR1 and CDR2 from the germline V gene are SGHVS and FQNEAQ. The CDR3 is CASSPAGSSNSPLHF. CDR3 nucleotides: TGTGCCAGCAGCCCGGCGGGCAGTAGCAATTCACCCCTCCACTTT.

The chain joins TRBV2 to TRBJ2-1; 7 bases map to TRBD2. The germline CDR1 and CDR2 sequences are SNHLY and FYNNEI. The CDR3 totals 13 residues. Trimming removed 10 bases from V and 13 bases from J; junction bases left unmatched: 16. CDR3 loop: CATQPMPGLPQFF. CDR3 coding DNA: TGTGCCACCCAGCCCATGCCGGGACTACCCCAGTTCTTC.

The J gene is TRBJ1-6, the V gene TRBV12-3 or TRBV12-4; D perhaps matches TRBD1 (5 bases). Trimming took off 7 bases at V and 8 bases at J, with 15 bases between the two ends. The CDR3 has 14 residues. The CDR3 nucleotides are TGTGCCAGCACCGCGGGGGGGTGGGATTCACCCCTCCACTTT. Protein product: CASTAGGWDSPLHF.

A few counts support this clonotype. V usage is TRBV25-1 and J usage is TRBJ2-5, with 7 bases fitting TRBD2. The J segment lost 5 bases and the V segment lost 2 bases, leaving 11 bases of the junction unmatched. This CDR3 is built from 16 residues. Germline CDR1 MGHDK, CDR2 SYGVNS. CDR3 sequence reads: CASSERSSGILETQYF. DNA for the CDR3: TGTGCCAGCAGTGAAAGATCTAGCGGTATTTTGGAGACCCAGTACTTC.

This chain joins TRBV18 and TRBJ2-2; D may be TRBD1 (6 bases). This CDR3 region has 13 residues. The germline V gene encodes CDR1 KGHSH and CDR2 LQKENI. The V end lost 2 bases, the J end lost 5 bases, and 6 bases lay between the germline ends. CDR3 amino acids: CASSPGQTGELFF. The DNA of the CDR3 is TGTGCCAGCTCACCAGGACAGACCGGGGAGCTGTTTTTT.

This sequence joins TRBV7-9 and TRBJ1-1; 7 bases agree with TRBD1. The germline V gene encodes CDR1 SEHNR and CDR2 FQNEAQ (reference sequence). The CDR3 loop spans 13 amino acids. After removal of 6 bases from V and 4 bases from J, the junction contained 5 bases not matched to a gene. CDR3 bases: TGTGCCAGCAGTCCTACAGGGGCCACTGAAGCTTTCTTT. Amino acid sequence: CASSPTGATEAFF.

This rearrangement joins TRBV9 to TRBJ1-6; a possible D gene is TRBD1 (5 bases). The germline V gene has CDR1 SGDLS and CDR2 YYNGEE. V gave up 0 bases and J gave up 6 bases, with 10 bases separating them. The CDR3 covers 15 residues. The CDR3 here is CASSVETAPNSPLHF. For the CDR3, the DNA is TGTGCCAGCAGCGTAGAGACAGCCCCTAATTCACCCCTCCACTTT.

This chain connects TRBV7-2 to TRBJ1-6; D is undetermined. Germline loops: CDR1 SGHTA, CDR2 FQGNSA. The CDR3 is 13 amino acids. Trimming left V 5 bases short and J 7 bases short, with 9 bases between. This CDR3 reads CASSVLGNSPLHF. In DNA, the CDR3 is TGTGCCAGCAGCGTGTTGGGCAATTCACCCCTCCACTTT. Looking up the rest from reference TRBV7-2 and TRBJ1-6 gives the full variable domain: GAGVSQSPSNKVTEKGKDVELRCDPISGHTALYWYRQSLGQGLEFLIYFQGNSAPDKSGLPSDRFSAERTGGSVSTLTIQRTQQEDSAVYLCASSVLGNSPLHFGNGTRLTVT.

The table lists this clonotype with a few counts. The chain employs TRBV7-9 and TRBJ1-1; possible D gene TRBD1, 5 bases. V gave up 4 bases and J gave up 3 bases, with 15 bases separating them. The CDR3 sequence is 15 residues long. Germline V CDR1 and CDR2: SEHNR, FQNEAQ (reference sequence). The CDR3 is CASSSFRQQYTEAFF. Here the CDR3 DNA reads TGTGCCAGCAGCTCCTTTCGACAGCAATACACTGAAGCTTTCTTT.